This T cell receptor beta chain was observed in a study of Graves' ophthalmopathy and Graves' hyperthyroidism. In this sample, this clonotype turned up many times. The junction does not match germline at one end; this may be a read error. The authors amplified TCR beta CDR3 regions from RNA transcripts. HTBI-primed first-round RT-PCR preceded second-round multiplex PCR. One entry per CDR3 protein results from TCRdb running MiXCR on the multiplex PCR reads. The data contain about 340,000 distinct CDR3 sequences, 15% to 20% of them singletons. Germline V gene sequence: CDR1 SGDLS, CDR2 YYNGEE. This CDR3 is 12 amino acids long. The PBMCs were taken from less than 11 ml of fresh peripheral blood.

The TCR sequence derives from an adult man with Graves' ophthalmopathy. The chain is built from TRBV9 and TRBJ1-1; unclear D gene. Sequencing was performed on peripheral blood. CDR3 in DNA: TGTGCCAGCAGTGACGGATACACTGAAGCTCTCTTT. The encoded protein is CASSDGYTEALF.